Presented here are 7 T cell receptor beta chains from one specimen sequenced in a study of blood T cell repertoires in COVID-19. Repertoires were generated with immunoSEQ multiplex PCR, while TCRdb's copy carries only in-frame clones and drops some. The table lists 100,000 to 110,000 clones, about 80% of them singletons, with less than 35% in the top ten. Material: peripheral blood. The receptors here all came from a man aged 70-80 years with active or convalescent COVID-19.

The chain couples TRBV5-4 to TRBJ2-3; D gene ambiguous. The germline V and J ends were trimmed by 0 bases and 5 bases, with 16 bases remaining between them. Germline V gene sequence: CDR1 SGHNT, CDR2 YYREEE (reference sequence). The CDR3 spans 16 residues. This CDR3 is CASSLAGVSLGDTQYF. DNA of the CDR3: TGTGCCAGCAGCTTGGCCGGAGTTAGCTTGGGAGATACGCAGTATTTT.

This chain joins TRBV18 and TRBJ2-7, with 8 nucleotides matching TRBD2. CDR1 and CDR2 (germline): KGHSH, LQKENI. This CDR3 contains 15 residues. V gave up 4 bases and J gave up 2 bases; unmatched junction bases: 7. This chain's CDR3 is CASSRGLDETYEQYF. The CDR3, as DNA: TGTGCCAGCTCACGGGGACTAGATGAAACCTACGAGCAGTACTTC.

This chain connects TRBV12-3 or TRBV12-4 to TRBJ1-1, with TRBD1 matching over 10 bases. The CDR3 is made up of 13 amino acids. The J segment lost 5 bases and the V segment lost 6 bases, leaving 3 bases of the junction unmatched. The CDR3 is CASSPGQGTEAFF. CDR3 DNA sequence: TGTGCCAGCAGCCCGGGACAGGGGACTGAAGCTTTCTTT.

This sequence joins TRBV24-1 and TRBJ1-1; weak D call: TRBD1 (5 bases). The CDR3 sequence is 13 residues long. Germline CDR1 and CDR2: KGHDR and SFDVKD. The V gene lost 7 bases and the J gene lost 5 bases, with 13 bases spanning the gap. This CDR3 is CATRQGPGTEAFF. CDR3 sequence (DNA): TGTGCCACCAGGCAGGGTCCCGGTACTGAAGCTTTCTTT.

The chain joins TRBV3-1 (or the pseudogene TRBV3-2) to TRBJ1-6; no clear D gene. Trimming removed 7 bases at V and 2 bases at J, with 21 bases between. The germline V gene encodes CDR1 LGHDT and CDR2 YNNKEL (reference sequence). CDR3 length: 18 amino acids. The CDR3: CASTTRYGPEAYNSPLHF. The CDR3 DNA reads as TGTGCCAGCACCACAAGATATGGGCCGGAGGCCTATAATTCACCCCTCCACTTT.

This clone appeared a few times. This rearrangement joins TRBV4-3 to TRBJ2-2; tentatively, D is TRBD1 (5 bases). V was shortened by 3 bases and J by 5 bases, with 16 bases between the two germline ends. Germline V gives CDR1 LGHNA, CDR2 YSLEER. The CDR3 has 16 amino acids. In DNA, the CDR3 is TGCGCCAGCAGCCATGGGGCCCTCACCGCAACCGGGGAGCTGTTTTTT. Residues: CASSHGALTATGELFF.

The chain uses TRBV19 and TRBJ1-2; no clear D. The V end was cut by 2 bases, the J end by 5 bases, with 18 bases between. Per the germline V gene, CDR1 is LNHDA and CDR2 is SQIVND (reference sequence). The CDR3 has 16 residues. The CDR3 loop is CASSISRSEGAYGYTF. Here the CDR3 DNA reads TGTGCCAGTAGTATATCGAGGTCAGAGGGAGCGTATGGCTACACCTTC. The whole variable domain, remainder taken from reference TRBV19 and TRBJ1-2, is DGGITQSPKYLFRKEGQNVTLSCEQNLNHDAMYWYRQDPGQGLRLIYYSQIVNDFQKGDIAEGYSVSREKKESFPLTVTSAQKNPTAFYLCASSISRSEGAYGYTFGSGTRLTVV.